This T cell receptor (beta chain) was retrieved from a study of cytomegalovirus exposure and HLA in healthy donors. Background on the study: The same platform was used for the roughly 130 validation repertoires as for the 666 first-cohort repertoires, as reported in a later analysis.

Study observations and caveats: Three chains tied to CMV proved CMV antigen-specific in vitro. Most TCR sequences were rare, but some public TCRs occurred in many donors.

CDR3 size: 11 residues. Trimming removed 3 bases at V and 9 bases at J, with 11 bases between. Looked up from germline, CDR1 is GTSNPN and CDR2 is SVGIG (reference sequence). This table comes from immunoSEQ multiplex PCR, and its TCRdb copy is limited to in-frame clones, with some not included. The sample yields around 220,000 clones, about 86% seen once. This clone was detected only a few times. What it binds is not known. Sequenced input: PBMCs. This rearrangement joins TRBV30 to TRBJ1-1, with D uncertain. This TCR came from a woman aged 18-30 years in good health and CMV-seronegative. The CDR3 region has the DNA TGTGCCTGGAGGGATCGGGTGCAAGCTTTCTTT. It is translated as CAWRDRVQAFF.